The clone carrying this T cell receptor (beta chain) was recorded at least ten times. This sample stems from a study of T cell repertoires in cytomegalovirus infection. CDR3 length: 13 amino acids. The ends were cut back, 5 bases at V and 1 base at J, with 9 bases in the middle. From germline, CDR1 is SGHDT and CDR2 YYEEEE. TCRdb independently ran MiXCR on the reads; one entry per CDR3 protein. The sample includes 150,000 to 200,000 distinct CDR3 sequences, 14% of them seen just once. This TCR was sampled from a human donor in good health (CMV status not recorded). Some clones in this sample may be carry-over from other donors' samples. Sequences were obtained from PBMCs. The V call is TRBV5-6, the J call TRBJ1-2; D possibly corresponds to TRBD1 (6 bases). CDR3 amino acids: CASRNRVNYGYTF. In DNA form, the CDR3 reads TGTGCCAGCAGGAACAGGGTTAACTATGGCTACACCTTC.